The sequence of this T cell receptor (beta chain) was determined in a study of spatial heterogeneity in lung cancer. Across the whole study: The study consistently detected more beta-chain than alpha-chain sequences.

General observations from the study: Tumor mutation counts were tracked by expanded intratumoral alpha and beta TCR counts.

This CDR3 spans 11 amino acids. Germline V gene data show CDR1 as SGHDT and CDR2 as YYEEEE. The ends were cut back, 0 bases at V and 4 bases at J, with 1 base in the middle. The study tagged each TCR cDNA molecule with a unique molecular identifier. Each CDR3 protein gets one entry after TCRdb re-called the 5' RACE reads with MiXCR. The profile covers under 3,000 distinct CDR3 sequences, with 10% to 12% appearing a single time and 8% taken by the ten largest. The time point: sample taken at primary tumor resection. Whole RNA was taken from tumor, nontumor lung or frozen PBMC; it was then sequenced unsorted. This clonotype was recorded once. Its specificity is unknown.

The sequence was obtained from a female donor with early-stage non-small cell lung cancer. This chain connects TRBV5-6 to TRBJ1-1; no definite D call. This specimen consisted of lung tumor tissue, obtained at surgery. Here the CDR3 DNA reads TGTGCCAGCAGCTTGGCCACTGAAGCTTTCTTT. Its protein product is CASSLATEAFF.